A single sample gave rise to the 18 T cell receptor beta chains below, sequenced in a study of blood T cell repertoires in COVID-19. Assay: immunoSEQ multiplex PCR; the TCRdb copy retains only in-frame clones and omits some. The sample yields nearly 300,000 clones, around 88% seen once. The sample was peripheral blood. The receptors were gathered from a woman in her twenties or thirties who had recovered from COVID-19.

The chain joins TRBV30 to TRBJ1-6; 9 bases match TRBD1. Trimming removed 3 bases from V and 14 bases from J; junction bases left unmatched: 8. The CDR3 totals 13 residues. Per germline, CDR1 GTSNPN and CDR2 SVGIG (reference sequence). The CDR3 DNA reads as TGTGCCTGGAGCCGACAGGGGGTTTCGTCCCTCCACTTT. Protein product: CAWSRQGVSSLHF.

The V gene is TRBV7-2, the J gene TRBJ1-6; D unclear. The CDR3 contains 18 residues. Germline loops: CDR1 SGHTA, CDR2 FQGNSA. Trimming pared 2 bases from V and 0 bases from J, leaving 14 bases between. The CDR3 DNA is TGTGCCAGCAGCTTAAGGCTTCTAGGAAGCTCCTATAATTCACCCCTCCACTTT. This gives the protein CASSLRLLGSSYNSPLHF.

The table lists this clone with a few counts. The chain joins TRBV19 to TRBJ1-3; D gene uncertain. Trimming cost V 6 bases and J 0 bases, with 12 bases left between them. This CDR3 is 15 amino acids long. Germline values: CDR1 LNHDA, CDR2 SQIVND (reference sequence). This CDR3 is CASSLEFDSGNTIYF. CDR3 in DNA: TGTGCCAGTAGCCTCGAGTTCGACTCTGGAAACACCATATATTTT.

The rearrangement uses TRBV4-3 and TRBJ2-3, with D perhaps TRBD2 (6 bases). The CDR3 length is 15 residues. Germline V CDR1 and CDR2: LGHNA, YSLEER. Trimming stripped 3 bases from V and 2 bases from J, with 12 bases between. CDR3 DNA: TGCGCCAGCAGCCAGACTAGATCGAACACAGATACGCAGTATTTT. This gives the protein CASSQTRSNTDTQYF.

The rearrangement links TRBV5-1 to TRBJ1-2; TRBD1 matches at 7 bases. V shed 0 bases, J shed 7 bases, and the junction held 6 bases outside the gene matches. The CDR3 loop spans 14 amino acids. The V gene's germline CDR1 is SGHRS and CDR2 YFSETQ. The CDR3 nucleotides read TGCGCCAGCAGCTTGGCCGGGCAGGGGGGTGGCTACACCTTC. Amino acids: CASSLAGQGGGYTF.

A few counts support this clone. The rearrangement joins TRBV5-1 to TRBJ1-1; D is undetermined. Trimming took off 1 base at V and 5 bases at J, with 12 bases between the two ends. CDR1 and CDR2 from the germline V gene are SGHRS and YFSETQ. The length of the CDR3 is 14 residues. CDR3 residues: CASSLISGVTEAFF. CDR3 in DNA: TGCGCCAGCAGCTTGATATCGGGAGTGACTGAAGCTTTCTTT.

The chain employs TRBV9 and TRBJ1-2; 12 nucleotides align to TRBD1. The J segment lost 2 bases and the V segment lost 6 bases, leaving 14 bases of the junction unmatched. The CDR3 runs to 18 residues. CDR1 and CDR2 from the germline V gene are SGDLS and YYNGEE. CDR3 bases: TGTGCCAGCAAGCAGTCCGGGACAGGGGGCGCGGGGAACTATGGCTACACCTTC. Protein product: CASKQSGTGGAGNYGYTF.

This chain joins TRBV28 and TRBJ2-3, with 9 bases fitting TRBD2. This CDR3 has 17 amino acids. CDR1 and CDR2 from the germline V gene are MDHEN and SYDVKM. J gave up 0 bases and V 6 bases, and 10 bases lay outside the gene matches. CDR3 in DNA: TGTGCCAGCAGCACCCCTATAGCGGGAGCTAGCACAGATACGCAGTATTTT. Amino acids: CASSTPIAGASTDTQYF. The variable domain in full, completed from reference TRBV28 and TRBJ2-3, reads DVKVTQSSRYLVKRTGEKVFLECVQDMDHENMFWYRQDPGLGLRLIYFSYDVKMKEKGDIPEGYSVSREKKERFSLILESASTNQTSMYLCASSTPIAGASTDTQYFGPGTRLTVL.

The chain couples TRBV6-6 to TRBJ1-6, with D tentatively TRBD1 (6 bases). Looked up from germline, CDR1 is MNHNY and CDR2 is SVGAGI (reference sequence). This CDR3 spans 15 amino acids. Trimming left V 6 bases short and J 6 bases short, with 15 bases between. The CDR3 protein is CASRRSGDPNSPLHF. CDR3 DNA: TGTGCCAGCAGAAGATCAGGGGACCCTAATTCACCCCTCCACTTT.

This chain joins TRBV11-1 and TRBJ2-3; 10 bases line up with TRBD1. V trimming: 5 bases; J trimming: 5 bases; junction bases outside the gene matches: 7. The germline gives CDR1 SGHAT, CDR2 FQDESV (reference sequence). CDR3 size: 15 residues. The CDR3, as DNA: TGTGCCAGCAGCCTGACAGGGGGCGCGGGAGATACGCAGTATTTT. This translates into CASSLTGGAGDTQYF.

This sequence joins TRBV27 and TRBJ2-1, with TRBD2 identical over 12 bases. The V segment lost 9 bases and the J segment 6 bases; nucleotides outside the gene matches: 9. The CDR3 runs to 15 residues. Germline V gene lookup returns CDR1 MNHEY and CDR2 SMNVEV (reference sequence). The CDR3 loop is CASRSWTSGTNEQFF. The CDR3 nucleotides are TGTGCCAGTAGGTCATGGACTAGCGGGACCAATGAGCAGTTCTTC.

J is TRBJ2-1 and V is TRBV7-2, with TRBD2 matching 11 bases. Germline V gene lookup returns CDR1 SGHTA and CDR2 FQGNSA. After removal of 3 bases from V and 0 bases from J, the junction contained 1 base not matched to a gene. The CDR3 totals 16 residues. The CDR3 spells CASSFSGGGSYNEQFF. The CDR3 DNA is TGTGCCAGCAGCTTTAGCGGGGGGGGCTCCTACAATGAGCAGTTCTTC.

This clone has a single count. The chain combines TRBV2 with TRBJ1-3; maybe TRBD1 (5 bases). V shed 7 bases and J shed 4 bases, with 14 bases lying between them. Germline lookup yields CDR1 SNHLY and CDR2 FYNNEI. The CDR3 has 14 amino acids. CDR3 protein: CASNRGSAGNTIYF. The DNA of the CDR3 is TGTGCCAGCAATAGGGGATCAGCAGGAAACACCATATATTTT.

The chain combines TRBV4-2 with TRBJ2-3; 12 bases match TRBD2. Germline trimming cut 1 base from V and 4 bases from J; bases unmatched to any gene: 9. CDR1 LGHNA and CDR2 YNFKEQ come from the germline V gene. CDR3 length: 18 amino acids. The CDR3 loop is CASSQGSASGGVADTQYF. Written as DNA, the CDR3 is TGTGCCAGCAGCCAAGGTTCGGCTAGCGGGGGGGTGGCAGATACGCAGTATTTT.

The chain has TRBV6-5 and TRBJ2-7, with TRBD2 as a possible D gene (7 bases). Germline V gene sequence: CDR1 MNHEY, CDR2 SVGAGI. The CDR3 is made up of 13 amino acids. The ends were cut back, 7 bases at V and 1 base at J, with 11 bases in the middle. The CDR3 loop reads CASKRGQSYEQYF. CDR3 nucleotides: TGTGCCAGCAAGCGGGGACAATCCTACGAGCAGTACTTC.

In DNA, the CDR3 is TGTGCCAGCAGTCGGGGGGGCGACACCGGGGAGCTGTTTTTT. Translated: CASSRGGDTGELFF. This rearrangement joins TRBV6-4 to TRBJ2-2; TRBD2 matches at 8 bases. The V and J ends lost 5 bases and 3 bases, in that order; junction bases with no gene match: 2. CDR3 length: 14 amino acids. The germline V gene encodes CDR1 MRHNA and CDR2 SNTAGT.

J is TRBJ2-7 and V is TRBV11-3, with 13 nucleotides matching TRBD2. V dropped 4 bases and J dropped 5; count of bases not matched to a gene: 8. The CDR3 covers 16 residues. CDR1 is SGHNT and CDR2 is YENEEA in the germline V gene. The CDR3 reads CASSSRTSGGRDEQYF. The CDR3 nucleotides are TGTGCCAGCAGCTCTAGGACTAGCGGGGGCCGGGACGAGCAGTACTTC.

The chain couples TRBV27 to TRBJ1-6, with D tentatively TRBD1 (6 bases). The CDR3 runs to 16 residues. V lost 6 bases to trimming and J lost 14 bases, with 26 bases between them. Looked up from germline, CDR1 is MNHEY and CDR2 is SMNVEV (reference sequence). In nucleotides, the CDR3 is TGTGCCAGCAGACAGACAGGCAGGAACCCTATTTTCTCCCTCCACTTT. This translates into CASRQTGRNPIFSLHF.